This T cell receptor beta chain was obtained from a study of blood T cell repertoires in COVID-19 (dated by TCRdb to 2020 to 2022). General notes on the study: Samples covering the acute and convalescent phases of COVID-19 were provided by collaborators in the United States, Italy and Spain. The samples were drawn from two sources: the first 160 participants of the ongoing ImmuneRACE study, and 1,000 to 1,500 subjects contributed by 6 global collaborators. The repertoires were released in a freely available public database meant as a resource for research on the immune response to SARS-CoV-2. The material from the prospective study consisted of cDNA or gDNA derived from T cells, B-cell-depleted T cells, or PBMCs. Sample metadata almost always included a de-identified subject ID, COVID-19 status, age in years and sex. Where HLA class I and class II types were available, the types were taken from metadata supplied by the sample provider, not from assay-based typing. The dataset comprised deeply sampled blood TCRbeta repertoires from subjects exposed to, actively infected with, or recovered from COVID-19. On the study overall, not on this receptor specifically: The amount of clinical and demographic metadata varied by source and participant and was provided uncurated.

Each collaborating institution followed its own protocols to collect whole blood in K2EDTA tubes. For TCRbeta analysis, collaborators shipped samples in one of three forms: frozen whole blood, isolated PBMCs, or DNA extracted from either of those sample types. CDR1 MGHDK and CDR2 SYGVNS are derived from the germline V gene. Relative to germline, V is 3 bases shorter and J is 6 bases shorter, with 12 bases between their ends. The CDR3 starts with the cysteine, ends with the phenylalanine, and has 14 residues. Only the CDR3 DNA stays, 42 bases, in frame from base 1. TCRbeta CDR3 regions were amplified from genomic DNA using the immunoSEQ Assay, a bias-controlled multiplex PCR. The paper's data handling went like this. Within the assay, amplification of reference gene primers was used to estimate how many nucleated cells each sample contained. To quantify the absolute abundance of each unique TCRbeta CDR3 rearrangement, sequence reads were collapsed and filtered. Productive Simpson clonality was computed per sample as the square root of Simpson's diversity index over productive rearrangements. TCRdb mirrors the immuneACCESS table, restricted to in-frame sequences. Some clones are absent from its copies; in checked studies, under half trace to an unresolved V gene, and the reason for the others is unknown. V, J and clone size reflect that table, while D and trimming were determined from the DNA. The sample table records approximately 140,000 clones; roughly 87% of these occur just once. The top ten clones comprise 3.5% to 4.5% of the sample.

With respect to this clone: Its antigen target is currently unknown. No base qualities exist here, and no much larger clone lies one base off it.

Sequencing used peripheral blood. The receptor was isolated from a woman aged 55-75 years with active or convalescent COVID-19. The chain is assembled from TRBV25-1 and TRBJ2-4; a tentative D call is TRBD2 (5 bases match). The CDR3 here reads CASSEIKEGNIQYF. The nucleotides are TGTGCCAGCAGTGAGATCAAAGAGGGAAACATTCAGTACTTC.